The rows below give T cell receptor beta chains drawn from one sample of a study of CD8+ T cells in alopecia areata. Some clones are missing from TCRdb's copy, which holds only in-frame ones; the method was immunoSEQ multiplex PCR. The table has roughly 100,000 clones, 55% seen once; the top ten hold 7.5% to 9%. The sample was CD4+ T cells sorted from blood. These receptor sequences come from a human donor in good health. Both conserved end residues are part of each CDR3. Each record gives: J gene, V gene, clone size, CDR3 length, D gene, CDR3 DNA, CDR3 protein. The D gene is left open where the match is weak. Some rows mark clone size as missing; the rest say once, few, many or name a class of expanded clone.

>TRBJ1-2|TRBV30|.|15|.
TGTGCCTGGAGTGTACCGTGGGGGACGGACTATGGCTACACCTTC
CAWSVPWGTDYGYTF
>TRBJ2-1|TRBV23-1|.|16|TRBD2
TGCGCCAGCAGTCACCCGCTAGCGGGGGGCCGACCAGAGCAGTTCTTC
CASSHPLAGGRPEQFF
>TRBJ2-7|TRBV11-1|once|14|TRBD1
TGTGCCAGCAGCTCACACAGGGGGCCCTACGAGCAGTACTTC
CASSSHRGPYEQYF
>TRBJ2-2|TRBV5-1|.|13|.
TGCGCCAGCAGCGTAGGGAACACCGGGGAGCTGTTTTTT
CASSVGNTGELFF
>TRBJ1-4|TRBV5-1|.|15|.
TGCGCCAGCAGCTTGAATCTTGCAACTAATGAAAAACTGTTTTTT
CASSLNLATNEKLFF
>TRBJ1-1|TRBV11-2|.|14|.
TGTGCCAGCAGCTTAGACAGGCCCGTCGGGCGGGCTTTCTTT
CASSLDRPVGRAFF
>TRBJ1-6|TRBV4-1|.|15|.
TGTGCCAGCAGCCAAGATATGGCAGTCCGAGTACCTCTCCACTTT
CASSQDMAVRVPLHF
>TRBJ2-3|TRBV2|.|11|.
TGTGCCAGCAGTGTCTTAGCGGGACAGGATTTT
CASSVLAGQDF
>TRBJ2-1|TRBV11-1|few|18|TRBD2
TGTGCCAGCAGCTCCCGCGGGGGTAGCGGGGGATCCTACAATGAGCAGTTCTTC
CASSSRGGSGGSYNEQFF
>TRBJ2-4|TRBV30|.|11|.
TGTGCCTGGAAGGGGTCCAAGATTCAGTACTTC
CAWKGSKIQYF
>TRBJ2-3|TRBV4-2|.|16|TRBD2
TGTGCCAGCAGCCAAGATGCTAGCGGGAGGACAGATACGCAGTATTTT
CASSQDASGRTDTQYF
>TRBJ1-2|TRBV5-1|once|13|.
TGCGCCAGCAGCTTGGAAAGGTACTATGGCTACACCTTC
CASSLERYYGYTF
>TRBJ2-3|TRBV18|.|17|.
TGTGCCAGCTCACCCTTAGCGACCCAGACGGGCACAGATACGCAGTATTTT
CASSPLATQTGTDTQYF
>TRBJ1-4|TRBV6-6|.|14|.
TGTGCCAGCAGGAGCGGACGGATTAATGAAAAACTGTTTTTT
CASRSGRINEKLFF
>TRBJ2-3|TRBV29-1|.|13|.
TGCAGCGTCCTCAGGGACCACACAGATACGCAGTATTTT
CSVLRDHTDTQYF
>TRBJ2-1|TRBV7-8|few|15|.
TGTGCCAGCAGCCGGGCGTTGAGCTCCTACAATGAGCAGTTCTTC
CASSRALSSYNEQFF
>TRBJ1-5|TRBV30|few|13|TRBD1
TGTGCCTGGAGCCCGGGACAGAATCAGCCCCAGCATTTT
CAWSPGQNQPQHF
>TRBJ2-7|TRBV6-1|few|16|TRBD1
TGTGCCAGCAGTGGAAAAGGACAGGGGCTTTCCTACGAGCAGTACTTC
CASSGKGQGLSYEQYF
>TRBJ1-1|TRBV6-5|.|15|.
TGTGCCAGCAGCTTTCAGGGTTTCGGGAACACTGAAGCTTTCTTT
CASSFQGFGNTEAFF
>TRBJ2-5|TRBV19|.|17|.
TGTGCCAGTAGTAAGACAGCTCGTAGGGTTACTAGTCGGACCCAGTACTTC
CASSKTARRVTSRTQYF
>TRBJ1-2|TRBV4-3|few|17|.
TGCGCCAGCAGCCAAGAGGGGACTACAGGTTTCTTTGGGGGCTACACCTTC
CASSQEGTTGFFGGYTF
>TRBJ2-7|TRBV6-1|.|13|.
TGTGCCAGCGAAGGCCTCCTAACCTACGAGCAGTACTTC
CASEGLLTYEQYF
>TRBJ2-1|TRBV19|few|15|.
TGTGCCAGTAGGCTGGACGCAAGCTCCTACAATGAGCAGTTCTTC
CASRLDASSYNEQFF
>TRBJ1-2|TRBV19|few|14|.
TGTGCCAGTAGTATAGGACAGTTGGACTATGGCTACACCTTC
CASSIGQLDYGYTF
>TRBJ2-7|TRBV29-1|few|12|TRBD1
TGCAGCGGTCGGACAGGGCTTTACGAGCAGTACTTC
CSGRTGLYEQYF
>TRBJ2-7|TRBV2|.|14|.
TGTGCCAGCAGCGAGGACAGCCTCTCCTACGAGCAGTACTTC
CASSEDSLSYEQYF
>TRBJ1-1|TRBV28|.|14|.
TGTGCCAGCAGGCTACAGGGCCCCAACACTGAAGCTTTCTTT
CASRLQGPNTEAFF
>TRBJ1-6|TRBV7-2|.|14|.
TGTGCCAGCAGCTTGTTCAAGGGGAATTCACCCCTCCACTTT
CASSLFKGNSPLHF
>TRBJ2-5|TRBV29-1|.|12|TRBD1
TGCAGCGCACGGGACAGGGAAGAGACCCAGTACTTC
CSARDREETQYF
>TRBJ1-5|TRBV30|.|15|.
TGTGCCTGGAGTGCCCCAGGGGCGCTCGGTCAGCCCCAGCATTTT
CAWSAPGALGQPQHF
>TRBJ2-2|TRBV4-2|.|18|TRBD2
TGTGCCAGCAGCCGCAGACTAGCGGGGGGACCCAACACCGGGGAGCTGTTTTTT
CASSRRLAGGPNTGELFF
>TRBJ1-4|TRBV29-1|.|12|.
TGCAGCGCCCCGGGACCGGATGAAAAACTGTTTTTT
CSAPGPDEKLFF
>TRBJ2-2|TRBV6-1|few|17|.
TGTGCCAGCAGTGAAACTGGGGCTCATTGGAACACCGGGGAGCTGTTTTTT
CASSETGAHWNTGELFF
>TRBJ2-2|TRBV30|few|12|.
TGTGCCAGGGGACGGGTCCCCGGGGAGCTGTTTTTT
CARGRVPGELFF
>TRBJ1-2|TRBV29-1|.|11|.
TGCAGCGTTGTGGTAGGGCTTGGCTACACCTTC
CSVVVGLGYTF
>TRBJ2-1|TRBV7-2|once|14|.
TGTGCCAGCAGCCCAGGGATAGCTTACAATGAGCAGTTCTTC
CASSPGIAYNEQFF
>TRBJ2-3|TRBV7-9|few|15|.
TGTGCCAGCAGCTTAGATCTCTCCCACACAGATACGCAGTATTTT
CASSLDLSHTDTQYF
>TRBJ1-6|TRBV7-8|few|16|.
TGTGCCAGCAGCGGGATCACATCGGGGGGTTTCTCACCCCTCCACTTT
CASSGITSGGFSPLHF
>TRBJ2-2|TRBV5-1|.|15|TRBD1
TGCGCCAGCAGCTTGTTTCAGGGGGACACCGGGGAGCTGTTTTTT
CASSLFQGDTGELFF
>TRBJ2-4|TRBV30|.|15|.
TGTGCCTGGAGTGTATTGGGCCGCGCCAAAAACATTCAGTACTTC
CAWSVLGRAKNIQYF
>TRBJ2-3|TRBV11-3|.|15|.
TGTGCCAGCAGCCCCGGGACGGGTAGCACAGATACGCAGTATTTT
CASSPGTGSTDTQYF
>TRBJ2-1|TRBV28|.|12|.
TGTGCCAGCAGTATAAAACCCCGGGGGCAGTTCTTC
CASSIKPRGQFF
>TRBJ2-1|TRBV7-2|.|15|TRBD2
TGTGCCAGCACCTTGGTGGTTACTAGCGGGGGTGAGCAGTTCTTC
CASTLVVTSGGEQFF
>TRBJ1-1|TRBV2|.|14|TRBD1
TGTGCCAGCACCAGACAGGGTACGGACACTGAAGCTTTCTTT
CASTRQGTDTEAFF
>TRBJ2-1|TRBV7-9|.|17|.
TGTGCCAGCAGCTTAGCCGGGACTTCCAGCTCCTACAATGAGCAGTTCTTC
CASSLAGTSSSYNEQFF
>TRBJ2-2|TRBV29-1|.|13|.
TGCAGCGTTAAGTGGGAGAGCACCGGGGAGCTGTTTTTT
CSVKWESTGELFF
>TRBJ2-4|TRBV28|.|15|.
TGTGCCAGCAGTTTAGGGCGACGGGGCTGGTACATTCAGTACTTC
CASSLGRRGWYIQYF
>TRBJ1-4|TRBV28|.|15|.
TGTGCCAGCAGTTTCCCCGGTTCAACTAATGAAAAACTGTTTTTT
CASSFPGSTNEKLFF
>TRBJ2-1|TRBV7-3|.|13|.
TGTGCCAGCAGCTTACGCGGGGCGGGTGAGCAGTTCTTC
CASSLRGAGEQFF
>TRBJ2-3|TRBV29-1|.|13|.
TGCAGCGTTGGCCACACTAGCACAGATACGCAGTATTTT
CSVGHTSTDTQYF
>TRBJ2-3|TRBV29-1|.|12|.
TGCAGCGTTGAACCGGTCACAGATACGCAGTATTTT
CSVEPVTDTQYF
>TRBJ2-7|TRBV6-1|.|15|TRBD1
TGTGCCAGCAGTAATTTAGGACAGGGGGCCGACGAGCAGTACTTC
CASSNLGQGADEQYF
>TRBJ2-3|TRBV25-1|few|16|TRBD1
TGTGCCAGCACCGGACAGGGGAGTTTCCAGACAGATACGCAGTATTTT
CASTGQGSFQTDTQYF
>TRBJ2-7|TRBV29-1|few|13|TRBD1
TGCAGCGTGGGACAGGCCGGGGTCTACGAGCAGTACTTC
CSVGQAGVYEQYF
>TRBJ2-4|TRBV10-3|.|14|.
TGTGCCATCAGTGAGTCGGGAAAACGGGACATTCAGTACTTC
CAISESGKRDIQYF
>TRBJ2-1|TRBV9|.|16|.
TGTGCCAGCAGCGTAGTCGAAACAGTCTCCTACAATGAGCAGTTCTTC
CASSVVETVSYNEQFF
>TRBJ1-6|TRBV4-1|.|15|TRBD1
TGCGCCAGCAGCCAAGATGGGACAGGGGTTTCACCCCTCCACTTT
CASSQDGTGVSPLHF